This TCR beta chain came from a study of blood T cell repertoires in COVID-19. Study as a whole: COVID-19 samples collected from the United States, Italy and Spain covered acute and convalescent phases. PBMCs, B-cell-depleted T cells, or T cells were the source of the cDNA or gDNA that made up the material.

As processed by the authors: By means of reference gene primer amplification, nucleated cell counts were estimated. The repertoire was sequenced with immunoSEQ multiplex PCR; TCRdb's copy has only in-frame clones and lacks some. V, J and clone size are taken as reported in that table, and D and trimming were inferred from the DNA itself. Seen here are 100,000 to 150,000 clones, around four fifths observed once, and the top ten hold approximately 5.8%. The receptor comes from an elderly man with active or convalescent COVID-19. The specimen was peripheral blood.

The CDR3 nucleotides are TGTGCCAGCAGTTACGGAGACTCTGGGGCCAACGTCCTGACTTTC. Translation gives CASSYGDSGANVLTF. J is TRBJ2-6 and V is TRBV6-5; D call uncertain. This CDR3 comprises 15 residues. Germline V gene sequence: CDR1 MNHEY, CDR2 SVGAGI. V shed 2 bases and J shed 0 bases, with 5 bases lying between them.